Listed below are T cell receptor beta chains from one sample, sequenced in a study of OX40 agonist ivuxolimab in advanced cancers. Repertoires were generated with immunoSEQ multiplex PCR, while TCRdb's copy carries only in-frame clones and drops some. The sample lists 50,000 to 75,000 clones; roughly 88% were seen once. The sample consisted of CD4+ or CD8+ T cells sorted from blood, taken in a trial of the OX40 agonist ivuxolimab. These receptor sequences come from an adult with an advanced solid tumor such as melanoma, head and neck, liver or kidney cancer. The CDR3 runs from the conserved cysteine through the conserved F or W. D genes are given only for firm matches. Part of the rows lack a size; the others show once, few, many or a class for expanded clones.

clone size	V gene	CDR3 length	D gene	J gene	CDR3 protein	CDR3 DNA
-	TRBV6-1	14	-	TRBJ2-3	CASRQLPGAGTQYF	TGTGCCAGCAGACAACTCCCGGGGGCGGGTACGCAGTATTTT
-	TRBV9	17	-	TRBJ1-1	CASSVAGAGPMNTEAFF	TGTGCCAGCAGCGTAGCTGGAGCAGGGCCTATGAACACTGAAGCTTTCTTT
few	TRBV2	16	TRBD2	TRBJ2-1	CASSITRSGRDNEQFF	TGTGCCAGCAGTATCACCCGCAGCGGGAGAGACAATGAGCAGTTCTTC
few	TRBV18	13	-	TRBJ2-5	CASSRTTQETQYF	TGTGCCAGCTCACGGACGACCCAAGAGACCCAGTACTTC
-	TRBV11-3	15	TRBD1	TRBJ2-1	CASSAWTGEYNEQFF	TGTGCCAGCAGCGCCTGGACAGGGGAATACAATGAGCAGTTCTTC
-	TRBV6-5	12	-	TRBJ2-7	CASSSFNYEQYF	TGTGCCAGCAGTTCCTTCAACTACGAGCAGTACTTC
-	TRBV5-6	14	-	TRBJ1-2	CASSLEVYNYGYTF	TGTGCCAGCAGCTTGGAAGTTTATAACTATGGCTACACCTTC
-	TRBV5-4	16	-	TRBJ2-5	CASSFKAGGGEETQYF	TGTGCCAGCAGCTTCAAGGCAGGAGGAGGTGAAGAGACCCAGTACTTC
-	TRBV18	15	-	TRBJ2-3	CASSPPRGGTDTQYF	TGTGCCAGCTCACCACCGAGGGGAGGCACAGATACGCAGTATTTT
-	TRBV13	18	-	TRBJ1-3	CASSFGTGHLSSGNTIYF	TGTGCCAGCAGCTTCGGGACGGGACACTTGAGCTCTGGAAACACCATATATTTT
-	TRBV5-4	14	-	TRBJ2-6	CASSLEGGTNVLTF	TGTGCCAGCAGCTTGGAGGGGGGGACCAACGTCCTGACTTTC
-	TRBV5-1	16	TRBD2	TRBJ2-3	CASSLGLADSTDTQYF	TGCGCCAGCAGCTTGGGACTAGCGGACAGCACAGATACGCAGTATTTT
-	TRBV7-9	17	-	TRBJ2-1	CASSPLAGTQLPHEQFF	TGTGCCAGCAGCCCCTTAGCCGGGACTCAACTCCCCCATGAGCAGTTCTTC
-	TRBV6-1	15	TRBD1	TRBJ2-7	CASRGRDSGSYEQYF	TGTGCCAGCAGAGGCCGGGACAGCGGCTCCTACGAGCAGTACTTC
-	TRBV29-1	15	-	TRBJ1-2	CSVAPWAGSNYGYTF	TGCAGCGTGGCACCCTGGGCCGGCAGCAACTATGGCTACACCTTC
-	TRBV19	17	TRBD1	TRBJ2-6	CASNYRGATSGANVLTF	TGTGCCAGTAATTACAGGGGCGCCACCTCTGGGGCCAACGTCCTGACTTTC